This is a list of T cell receptor beta chains from one sample in a study of shared clonotypes between healthy human individuals. The protocol was immunoSEQ multiplex PCR, while the TCRdb copy is restricted to in-frame clones and leaves out a portion. The sample has approximately 720,000 clones, 92% seen once; the top ten hold about 24%. Sample: naive CD8+ T cells sorted from blood. Source of these receptors: a man aged 30 to 45 in good health. Each CDR3 is given with its conserved first and last residue. D genes are given only for firm matches. The size of a clone is reported for some rows only, either as once, few or many, or as a class for expanded clones.

J | D | V | size | length | CDR3 | DNA
TRBJ1-5 | NA | TRBV25-1 | NA | 12 | CASSESTGPQHF | TGTGCCAGCAGTGAGTCGACAGGGCCCCAGCATTTT
TRBJ1-1 | NA | TRBV29-1 | NA | 13 | CSVVPYEGTEAFF | TGCAGCGTTGTCCCCTATGAAGGGACTGAAGCTTTCTTT
TRBJ2-3 | TRBD1 | TRBV4-3 | NA | 22 | CASSQEWSVGQAIARSTDTQYF | TGCGCCAGCAGCCAAGAATGGTCGGTGGGACAGGCGATAGCAAGGAGCACAGATACGCAGTATTTT
TRBJ2-2 | NA | TRBV9 | NA | 15 | CASRIDSSNTGELFF | TGTGCCAGCAGAATAGACAGTTCCAACACCGGGGAGCTGTTTTTT
TRBJ2-2 | NA | TRBV9 | NA | 13 | CASSWGGTGELFF | TGTGCCAGCAGCTGGGGAGGCACCGGGGAGCTGTTTTTT
TRBJ2-7 | TRBD1 | TRBV7-9 | NA | 16 | CASSLGTGRKDYEQYF | TGTGCCAGCAGCTTAGGGACAGGGCGAAAAGACTACGAGCAGTACTTC
TRBJ2-7 | NA | TRBV13 | NA | 16 | CASSWAEAESSYEQYF | TGTGCCAGCAGCTGGGCAGAGGCGGAGAGCTCCTACGAGCAGTACTTC
TRBJ2-2 | TRBD1 | TRBV11-3 | NA | 18 | CASSSRTTGGANTGELFF | TGTGCCAGCAGCTCTCGTACTACAGGGGGCGCGAACACCGGGGAGCTGTTTTTT
TRBJ2-1 | TRBD2 | TRBV13 | NA | 15 | CASSRAGLAENEQFF | TGTGCCAGCAGCCGAGCGGGACTAGCGGAAAATGAGCAGTTCTTC
TRBJ2-7 | NA | TRBV11-3 | NA | 13 | CASSKGESYEQYF | TGTGCCAGCAGCAAAGGGGAATCCTACGAGCAGTACTTC
TRBJ2-2 | TRBD1 | TRBV4-2 | NA | 16 | CASSQETGDNTGELFF | TGTGCCAGCAGCCAAGAGACAGGGGATAACACCGGGGAGCTGTTTTTT
TRBJ2-3 | TRBD2 | TRBV9 | NA | 17 | CASTPGLAGWGADTQYF | TGTGCCAGCACCCCCGGACTAGCGGGATGGGGAGCGGATACGCAGTATTTT
TRBJ1-1 | NA | TRBV7-6 | NA | 18 | CASSLYIGGGEGDTEAFF | TGTGCCAGCAGCTTATATATCGGCGGGGGCGAGGGGGACACTGAAGCTTTCTTT
TRBJ2-7 | NA | TRBV7-9 | NA | 14 | CASSFTGSSYEQYF | TGTGCCAGCAGCTTTACAGGGTCCTCCTACGAGCAGTACTTC
TRBJ2-7 | NA | TRBV4-1 | NA | 15 | CASSDGTRGLYEQYF | TGCGCCAGCAGCGATGGGACCCGCGGCCTCTACGAGCAGTACTTC
TRBJ2-3 | NA | TRBV27 | NA | 15 | CASSYSPGSPDTQYF | TGTGCCAGCAGTTATTCCCCAGGGAGTCCGGATACGCAGTATTTT
TRBJ1-1 | NA | TRBV18 | NA | 11 | CASSPDQRAFF | TGTGCCAGCTCACCCGACCAAAGAGCTTTCTTT
TRBJ1-2 | NA | TRBV6-6 | NA | 14 | CASSYSKTVNGYTF | TGTGCCAGCAGTTACTCGAAGACAGTCAATGGCTACACCTTC
TRBJ2-7 | NA | TRBV6-1 | NA | 13 | CASTKASSYEQYF | TGTGCCAGCACTAAAGCGAGCTCCTACGAGCAGTACTTC
TRBJ1-1 | NA | TRBV19 | NA | 13 | CASSIGARDEAFF | TGTGCCAGTAGTATAGGGGCCAGAGATGAAGCTTTCTTT
TRBJ1-1 | NA | TRBV7-3 | NA | 13 | CASSLGAGTEAFF | TGTGCCAGCAGCTTAGGGGCGGGCACTGAAGCTTTCTTT
TRBJ1-1 | NA | TRBV7-9 | NA | 15 | CASSLVQEKRTEAFF | TGTGCCAGCAGCTTAGTTCAGGAGAAGCGGACTGAAGCTTTCTTT
TRBJ1-2 | TRBD1 | TRBV7-8 | once | 16 | CASSLVAAGGSSGYTF | TGTGCCAGCAGCCTAGTAGCTGCAGGGGGATCCTCTGGCTACACCTTC
TRBJ1-1 | NA | TRBV2 | NA | 17 | CASSASVGRPLNTEAFF | TGTGCCAGCAGTGCCTCCGTGGGCAGGCCCCTGAACACTGAAGCTTTCTTT
TRBJ2-2 | NA | TRBV10-3 | few | 14 | CAISESNSPGELFF | TGTGCCATCAGTGAGTCAAACTCCCCCGGGGAGCTGTTTTTT
TRBJ2-2 | TRBD2 | TRBV9 | NA | 15 | CASSDLAGGSGELFF | TGTGCCAGCAGCGACTTAGCGGGAGGTTCCGGGGAGCTGTTTTTT
TRBJ2-1 | TRBD1 | TRBV6-5 | NA | 13 | CASSPNRGREQFF | TGTGCCAGCAGTCCTAACAGGGGACGTGAGCAGTTCTTC
TRBJ2-3 | TRBD2 | TRBV5-6 | once | 16 | CASSFGLAGYTDTQYF | TGTGCCAGCAGCTTCGGACTAGCGGGATACACAGATACGCAGTATTTT
TRBJ1-3 | NA | TRBV4-3 | NA | 15 | CASSLGSVSGNTIYF | TGCGCCAGCAGCCTCGGGTCAGTCTCTGGAAACACCATATATTTT
TRBJ2-1 | NA | TRBV7-2 | NA | 12 | CASSFLGNEQFF | TGTGCCAGCAGCTTTCTCGGGAATGAGCAGTTCTTC
TRBJ2-7 | TRBD2 | TRBV18 | NA | 15 | CASSPPTSGISEQYF | TGTGCCAGCTCACCACCGACTAGCGGGATTAGCGAGCAGTACTTC
TRBJ2-7 | NA | TRBV4-3 | NA | 15 | CASSQGRAGGNEQYF | TGCGCCAGCAGCCAAGGGAGGGCCGGGGGAAACGAGCAGTACTTC
TRBJ1-2 | TRBD1 | TRBV5-1 | NA | 15 | CASSEYRGPNYGYTF | TGCGCCAGCAGCGAATACAGGGGACCTAACTATGGCTACACCTTC
TRBJ2-7 | NA | TRBV27 | NA | 14 | CASSQRTGFDEQYF | TGTGCCAGCAGTCAAAGGACCGGATTCGACGAGCAGTACTTC
TRBJ2-5 | TRBD2 | TRBV6-5 | NA | 15 | CASSYWVAGEETQYF | TGTGCCAGCAGTTACTGGGTAGCGGGGGAAGAGACCCAGTACTTC
TRBJ1-2 | TRBD1 | TRBV27 | NA | 14 | CASTGAGGNYGYTF | TGTGCCAGCACGGGCGCAGGGGGCAACTATGGCTACACCTTC
TRBJ2-4 | NA | TRBV6-5 | NA | 13 | CASSYSFQELRYF | TGTGCCAGCAGTTACTCATTTCAAGAGTTAAGGTACTTC
TRBJ2-7 | NA | TRBV6-6 | NA | 15 | CASSSLAQGFYEQYF | TGTGCCAGCAGTTCCTTGGCGCAGGGGTTTTACGAGCAGTACTTC
TRBJ2-1 | TRBD2 | TRBV2 | once | 15 | CASRILAGGANEQFF | TGTGCCAGCAGGATCTTAGCGGGAGGGGCGAATGAGCAGTTCTTC
TRBJ2-5 | NA | TRBV7-9 | NA | 14 | CASSLGDNQETQYF | TGTGCCAGCAGCTTAGGGGACAACCAAGAGACCCAGTACTTC
TRBJ2-3 | TRBD1 | TRBV7-9 | NA | 15 | CASSSRDRGPDTQYF | TGTGCCAGCAGCTCCCGGGACAGGGGTCCAGATACGCAGTATTTT